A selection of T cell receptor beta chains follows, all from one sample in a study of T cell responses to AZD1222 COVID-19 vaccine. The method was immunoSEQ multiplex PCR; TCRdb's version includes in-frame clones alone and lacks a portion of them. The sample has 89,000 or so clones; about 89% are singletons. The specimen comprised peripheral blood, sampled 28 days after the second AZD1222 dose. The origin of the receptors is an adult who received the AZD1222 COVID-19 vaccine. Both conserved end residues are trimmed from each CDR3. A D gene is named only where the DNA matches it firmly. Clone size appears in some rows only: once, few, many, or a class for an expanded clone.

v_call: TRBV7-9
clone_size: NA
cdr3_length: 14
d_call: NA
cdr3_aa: ASSLGPGMGGNIQY

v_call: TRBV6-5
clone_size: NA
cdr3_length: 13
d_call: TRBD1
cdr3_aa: ASSMPRGPVGEQY

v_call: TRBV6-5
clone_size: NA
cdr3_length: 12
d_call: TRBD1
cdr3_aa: ASSTPGTGGGYT

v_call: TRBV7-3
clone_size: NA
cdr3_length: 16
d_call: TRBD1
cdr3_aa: ASSRPTTGEFSTDTQY

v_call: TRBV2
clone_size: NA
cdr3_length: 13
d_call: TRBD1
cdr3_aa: ASSATGGAGETQY

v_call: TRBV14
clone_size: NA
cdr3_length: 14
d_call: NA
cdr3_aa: ASSQDLGRTTGELF

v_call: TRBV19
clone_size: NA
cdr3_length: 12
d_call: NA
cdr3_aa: ASSIGGDFNEQF

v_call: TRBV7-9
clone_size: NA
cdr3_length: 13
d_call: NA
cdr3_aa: ASSLSRASTDTQY

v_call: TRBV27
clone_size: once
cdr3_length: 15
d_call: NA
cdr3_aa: ASSLPTESSGANVLT

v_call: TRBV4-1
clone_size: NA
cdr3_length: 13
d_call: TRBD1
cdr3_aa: ASSQPQGAYTEAF

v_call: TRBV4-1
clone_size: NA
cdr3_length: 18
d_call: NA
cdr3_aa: ASSQELLGLSPAQTPGYT

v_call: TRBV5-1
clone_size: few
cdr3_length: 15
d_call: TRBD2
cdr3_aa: ASSLGLAGGPSSEQF

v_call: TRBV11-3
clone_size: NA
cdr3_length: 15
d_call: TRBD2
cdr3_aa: ASSPRTSGDSYNEQF

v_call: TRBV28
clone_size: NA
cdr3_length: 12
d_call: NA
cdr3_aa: ASSPGVGAGKLF

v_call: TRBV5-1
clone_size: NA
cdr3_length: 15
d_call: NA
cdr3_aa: ASSTLDSQSSYNEQF

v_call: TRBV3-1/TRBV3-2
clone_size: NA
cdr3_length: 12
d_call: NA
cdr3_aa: ASIGARDTGELF

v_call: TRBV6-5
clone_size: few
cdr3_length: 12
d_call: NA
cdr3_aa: ASREGRGADTQY

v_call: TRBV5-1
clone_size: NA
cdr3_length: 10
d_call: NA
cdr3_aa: ASSFSSYEQY

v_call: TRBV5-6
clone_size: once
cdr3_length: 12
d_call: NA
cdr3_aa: ASSLTPGTETQY

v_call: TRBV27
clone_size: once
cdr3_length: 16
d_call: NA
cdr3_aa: ASSPWVSLNSGANVLT

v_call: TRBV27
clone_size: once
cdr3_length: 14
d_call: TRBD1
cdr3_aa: ASRKEGQISNQPQH

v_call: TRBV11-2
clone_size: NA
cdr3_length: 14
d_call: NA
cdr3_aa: ASSPDNTYSNQPQH

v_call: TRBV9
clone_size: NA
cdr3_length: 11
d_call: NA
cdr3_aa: ASSVQSNTEAF

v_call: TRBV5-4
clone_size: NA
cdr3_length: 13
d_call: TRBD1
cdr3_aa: ASSPPGQTNYGYT

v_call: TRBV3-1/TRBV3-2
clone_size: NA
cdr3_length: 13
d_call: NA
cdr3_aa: ASRNRVYSGNTIY

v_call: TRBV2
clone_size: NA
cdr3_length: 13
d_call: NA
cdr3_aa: ASSEEWQVNQPQH

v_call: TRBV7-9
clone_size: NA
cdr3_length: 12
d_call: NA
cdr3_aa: ASSLLGAFNEQF

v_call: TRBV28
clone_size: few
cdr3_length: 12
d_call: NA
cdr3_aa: ASKRLRGVHEQY

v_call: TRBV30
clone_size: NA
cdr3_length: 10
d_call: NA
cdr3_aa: AWSVQPPRQY

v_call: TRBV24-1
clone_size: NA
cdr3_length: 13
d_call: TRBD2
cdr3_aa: ATSDRTSDSYEQY

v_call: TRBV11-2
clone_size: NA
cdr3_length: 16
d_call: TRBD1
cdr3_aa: ASSLLRTGRATNEKLF

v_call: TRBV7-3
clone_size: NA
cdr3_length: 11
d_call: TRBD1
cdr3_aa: ASSPGQGDTIY

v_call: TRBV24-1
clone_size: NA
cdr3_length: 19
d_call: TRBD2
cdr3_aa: ATSDPKGGLAGGSSYNEQF

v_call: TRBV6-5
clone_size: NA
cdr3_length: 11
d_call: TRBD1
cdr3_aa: ASRPDRVGGYT

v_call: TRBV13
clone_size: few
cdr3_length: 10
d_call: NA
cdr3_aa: ASSPTDATQY

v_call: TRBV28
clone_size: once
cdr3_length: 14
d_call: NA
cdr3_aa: ASSSQAFRANYGYT

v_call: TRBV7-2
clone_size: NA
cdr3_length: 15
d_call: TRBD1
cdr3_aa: ASSLSPGQKNYSPLH

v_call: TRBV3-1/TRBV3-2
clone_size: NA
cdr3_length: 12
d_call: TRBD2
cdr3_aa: ASSRLANTDTQY

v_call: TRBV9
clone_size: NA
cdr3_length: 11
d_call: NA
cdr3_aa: ASGSTVNTEAF

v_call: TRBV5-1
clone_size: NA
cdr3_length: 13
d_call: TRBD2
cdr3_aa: ASSLVGLPSEELF

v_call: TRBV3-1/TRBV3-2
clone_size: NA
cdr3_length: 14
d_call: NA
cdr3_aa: ASSLNSWSYNSPLH

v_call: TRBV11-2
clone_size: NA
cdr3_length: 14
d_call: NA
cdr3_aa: ASSLAFRGSNTEAF

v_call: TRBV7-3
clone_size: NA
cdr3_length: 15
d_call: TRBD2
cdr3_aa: ASSLTSVAGGQETQY

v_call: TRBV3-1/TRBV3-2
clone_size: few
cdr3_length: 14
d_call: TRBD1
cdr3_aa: ASSQAAGTATDTQY

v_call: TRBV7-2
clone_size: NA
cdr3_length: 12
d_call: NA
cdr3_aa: ASSRRGGYYEQY

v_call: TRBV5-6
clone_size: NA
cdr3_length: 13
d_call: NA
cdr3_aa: ASSFGGRGSDTQY

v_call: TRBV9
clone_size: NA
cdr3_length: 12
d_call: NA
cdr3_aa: ASAPGLKYNEQF

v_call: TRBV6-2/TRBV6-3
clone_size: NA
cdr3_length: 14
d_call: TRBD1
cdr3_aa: ASSPRQGRGSYGYT

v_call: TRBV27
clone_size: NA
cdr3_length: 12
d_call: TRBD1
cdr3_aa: ASSLGQGSYEQY

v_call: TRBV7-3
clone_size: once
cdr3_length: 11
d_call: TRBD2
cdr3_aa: ASSRGLGETQY

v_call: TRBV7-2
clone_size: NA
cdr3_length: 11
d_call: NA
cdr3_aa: ASSLEGRYGYT

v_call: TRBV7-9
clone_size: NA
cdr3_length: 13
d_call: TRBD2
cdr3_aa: ASSGSGRSYNEQF

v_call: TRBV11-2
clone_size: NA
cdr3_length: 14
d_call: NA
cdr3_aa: ASSLIQGGGLYGYT

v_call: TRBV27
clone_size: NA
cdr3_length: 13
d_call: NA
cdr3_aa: ASSSGQSSSYEQY

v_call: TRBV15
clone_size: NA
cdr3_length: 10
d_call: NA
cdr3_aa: ATSRTQETQY